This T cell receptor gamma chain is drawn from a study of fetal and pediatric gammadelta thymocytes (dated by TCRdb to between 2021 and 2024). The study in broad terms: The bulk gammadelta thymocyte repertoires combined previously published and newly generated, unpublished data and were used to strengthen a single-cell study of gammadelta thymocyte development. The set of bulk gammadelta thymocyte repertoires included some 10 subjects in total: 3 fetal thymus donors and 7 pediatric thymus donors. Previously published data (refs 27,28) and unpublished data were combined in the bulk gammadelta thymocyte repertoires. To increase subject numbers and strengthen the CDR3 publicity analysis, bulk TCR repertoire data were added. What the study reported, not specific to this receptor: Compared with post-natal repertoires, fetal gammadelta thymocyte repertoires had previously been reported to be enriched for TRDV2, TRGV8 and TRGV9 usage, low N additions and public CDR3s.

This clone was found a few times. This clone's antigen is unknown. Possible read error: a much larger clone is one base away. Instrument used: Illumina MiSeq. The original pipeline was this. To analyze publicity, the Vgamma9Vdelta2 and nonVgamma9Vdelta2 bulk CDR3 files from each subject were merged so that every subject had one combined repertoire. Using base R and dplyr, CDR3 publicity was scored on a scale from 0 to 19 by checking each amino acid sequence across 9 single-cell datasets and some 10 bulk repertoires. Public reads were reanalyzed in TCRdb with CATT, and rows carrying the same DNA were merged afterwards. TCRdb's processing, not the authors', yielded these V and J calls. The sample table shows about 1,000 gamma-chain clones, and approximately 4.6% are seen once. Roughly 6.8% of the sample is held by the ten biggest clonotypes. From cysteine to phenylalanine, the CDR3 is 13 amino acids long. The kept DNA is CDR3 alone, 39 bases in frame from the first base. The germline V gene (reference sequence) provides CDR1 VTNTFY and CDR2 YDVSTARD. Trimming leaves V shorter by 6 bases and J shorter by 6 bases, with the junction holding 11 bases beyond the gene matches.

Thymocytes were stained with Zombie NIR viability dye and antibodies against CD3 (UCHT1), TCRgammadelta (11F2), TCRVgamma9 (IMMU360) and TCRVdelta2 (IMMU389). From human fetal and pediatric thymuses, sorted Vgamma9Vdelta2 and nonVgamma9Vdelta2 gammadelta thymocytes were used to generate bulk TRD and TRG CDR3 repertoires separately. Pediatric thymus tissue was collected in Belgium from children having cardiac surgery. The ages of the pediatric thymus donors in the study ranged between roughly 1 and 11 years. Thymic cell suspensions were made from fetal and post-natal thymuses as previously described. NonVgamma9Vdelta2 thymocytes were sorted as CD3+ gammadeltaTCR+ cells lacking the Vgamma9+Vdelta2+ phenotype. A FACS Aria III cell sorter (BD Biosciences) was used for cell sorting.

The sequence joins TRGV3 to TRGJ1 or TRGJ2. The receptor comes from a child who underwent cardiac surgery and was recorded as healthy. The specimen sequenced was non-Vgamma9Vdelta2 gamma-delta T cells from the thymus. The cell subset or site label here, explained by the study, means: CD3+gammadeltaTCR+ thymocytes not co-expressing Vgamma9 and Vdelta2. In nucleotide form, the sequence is TGTGCCACCTGGTACAAAAGGCGTTATAAGAAACTCTTT. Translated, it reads CATWYKRRYKKLF.